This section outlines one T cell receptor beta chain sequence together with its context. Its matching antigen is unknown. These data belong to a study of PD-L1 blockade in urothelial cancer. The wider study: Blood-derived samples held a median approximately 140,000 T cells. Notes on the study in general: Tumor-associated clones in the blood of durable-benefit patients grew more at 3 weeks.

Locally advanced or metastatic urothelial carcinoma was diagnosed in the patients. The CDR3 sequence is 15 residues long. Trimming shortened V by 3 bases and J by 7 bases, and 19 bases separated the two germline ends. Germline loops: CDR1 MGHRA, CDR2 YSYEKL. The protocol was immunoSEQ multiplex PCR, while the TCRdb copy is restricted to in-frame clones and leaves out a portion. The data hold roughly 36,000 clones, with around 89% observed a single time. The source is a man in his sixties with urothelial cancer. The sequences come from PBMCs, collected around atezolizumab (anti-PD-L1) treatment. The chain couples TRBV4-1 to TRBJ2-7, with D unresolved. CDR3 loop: CASSHLPDFHGEQYF. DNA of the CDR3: TGCGCCAGCAGCCACCTCCCCGACTTCCACGGGGAGCAGTACTTC.